This T cell receptor beta chain was documented in a study of blood T cell repertoires in COVID-19. Background on the study: COVID-19 samples from acute and convalescent phases originated in the United States, Italy and Spain. The cDNA or gDNA used as material had been derived from T cells, B-cell-depleted T cells, or PBMCs.

V was trimmed by 6 bases and J by 3 bases, leaving 18 bases between them. The germline V gene has CDR1 LGHDT and CDR2 YNNKEL (reference sequence). The CDR3 sequence is 16 residues long. Study processing details: The authors estimated nucleated cell counts from reference gene primer amplification. Sequenced by immunoSEQ multiplex PCR; TCRdb stores in-frame clones only, minus some. Clone size and V and J calls were adopted from that table, with D and trimming inferred from the DNA. The table shows approximately 140,000 clones, with just over 85% occurring only once. The rearrangement links TRBV3-1 (or the pseudogene TRBV3-2) to TRBJ2-1, with D perhaps TRBD2 (6 bases). The receptor was isolated from a man between 65 and 85 years old with acute or convalescent COVID-19. Material: peripheral blood. The CDR3 region has the DNA TGTGCCAGCAGTCCGCTAGCCGGAGGGGTCTACAATGAGCAGTTCTTC. Its translation: CASSPLAGGVYNEQFF.